A single sample gave rise to the 31 T cell receptor beta chains below, sequenced in a study of a mutant IDH1 vaccine in newly diagnosed glioma. Produced via immunoSEQ multiplex PCR; TCRdb's table is partial and in-frame only. The table has 110,000 or so clones, about nine tenths seen once. Time point indicated: week 11, during vaccination. The content of each vaccine dose was 300 ug of mutant IDH1 20-mer peptide, and topical imiquimod accompanied it. The antigens these receptors bind are not known. The sample in question was PBMCs, obtained from a glioma patient whose treatment included an IDH1 peptide vaccine. These receptors came from a woman between 50 and 59 years old with glioma.

This chain joins TRBV14 and TRBJ2-4; D unclear. CDR1 is SGHDN, CDR2 FVKESK, per germline. The V gene lost 2 bases and the J gene lost 0 bases, with 17 bases spanning the gap. This CDR3 has 18 residues. This chain's CDR3 is CASSQSRISGRAKNIQYF. The CDR3 bases are TGTGCCAGCAGCCAATCCCGAATTTCCGGCCGAGCCAAAAACATTCAGTACTTC.

The genes are TRBV27 and TRBJ2-2; 12 bases map to TRBD2. The V gene's germline CDR1 is MNHEY and CDR2 SMNVEV (reference sequence). The CDR3 extends over 17 amino acids. Trimming cost V 3 bases and J 8 bases; bases outside gene matches: 10. CDR3: CASSFNPGLAGNGELFF. Written as DNA, the CDR3 is TGTGCCAGCAGTTTTAACCCCGGACTAGCGGGAAATGGGGAGCTGTTTTTT.

This sequence joins TRBV18 and TRBJ2-1, with TRBD1 matching over 7 bases. The J segment lost 4 bases and the V segment lost 8 bases, leaving 8 bases of the junction unmatched. Germline CDR1 KGHSH, CDR2 LQKENI. This CDR3 spans 14 amino acids. This CDR3 reads CASARGRVYNEQFF. CDR3 DNA: TGTGCCAGCGCAAGGGGGCGTGTGTACAATGAGCAGTTCTTC.

V and J are TRBV30 and TRBJ1-2; possibly TRBD1 for D (5 bases). V was shortened by 3 bases and J by 3 bases, with 5 bases between the two germline ends. The CDR3 totals 11 residues. CDR1 is GTSNPN and CDR2 is SVGIG in the germline V gene (reference sequence). This chain's CDR3 is CAWRGDYGYTF. CDR3 in DNA: TGTGCCTGGAGGGGGGACTATGGCTACACCTTC.

This sequence joins TRBV5-4 and TRBJ1-1, with D possibly being TRBD1 (5 bases). Deletions cut 4 bases from V and 3 bases from J, with 16 bases between. This CDR3 contains 15 residues. Germline loops: CDR1 SGHNT, CDR2 YYREEE (reference sequence). DNA of the CDR3: TGTGCCAGCAGCCTTCGTGGGCGGGGGGACACTGAAGCTTTCTTT. Translation gives CASSLRGRGDTEAFF.

The gene calls are TRBV5-4 and TRBJ2-7, with 7 bases lining up with TRBD1. The V gene's germline CDR1 is SGHNT and CDR2 YYREEE (reference sequence). The V segment lost 1 base and the J segment 4 bases; nucleotides outside the gene matches: 5. This CDR3 region has 14 residues. In DNA form, the CDR3 reads TGTGCCAGCAGCTTGAAAGGGACAGATTACGAGCAGTACTTC. It codes for CASSLKGTDYEQYF.

This sequence joins TRBV27 and TRBJ2-7; D call uncertain. This CDR3 spans 13 amino acids. Germline V gene data show CDR1 as MNHEY and CDR2 as SMNVEV (reference sequence). V gave up 2 bases and J gave up 5 bases, with 10 bases separating them. This CDR3 reads CASSLSVFNEQYF. The CDR3 coding sequence is TGTGCCAGCAGTTTAAGTGTTTTCAACGAGCAGTACTTC.

The rearrangement joins TRBV18 to TRBJ1-6, with 8 bases fitting TRBD1. J gave up 7 bases and V 6 bases, and 5 bases lay outside the gene matches. Germline V gene data show CDR1 as KGHSH and CDR2 as LQKENI. This CDR3 has 14 amino acids. The DNA for the CDR3 is TGTGCCAGCTCCCTGGACAGGGCAAATTCACCCCTCCACTTT. This gives the protein CASSLDRANSPLHF.

The chain links TRBV5-6 to TRBJ2-7; D is perhaps TRBD1 (5 bases). This CDR3 is 13 amino acids long. Germline V CDR1 and CDR2: SGHDT, YYEEEE. Trimming cost V 4 bases and J 4 bases, with 12 bases left between them. CDR3 sequence: CASSRTPPYEQYF. CDR3 coding DNA: TGTGCCAGCAGCAGGACACCACCTTACGAGCAGTACTTC. Filled out from reference TRBV5-6 and TRBJ2-7, the complete variable domain reads DAGVTQSPTHLIKTRGQQVTLRCSPKSGHDTVSWYQQALGQGPQFIFQYYEEEERQRGNFPDRFSGHQFPNYSSELNVNALLLGDSALYLCASSRTPPYEQYFGPGTRLTVT.

This clone has a handful of counts. This chain connects TRBV7-9 to TRBJ1-1; 7 nucleotides agree with TRBD1. The CDR3 is made up of 16 amino acids. Germline V gene data show CDR1 as SEHNR and CDR2 as FQNEAQ (reference sequence). Unmatched junction bases numbered 9, after V lost 5 bases and J lost 0 bases. Here the CDR3 reads CASSRPTGLLNTEAFF. CDR3 nucleotides: TGTGCCAGCAGCCGCCCGACAGGGCTCCTGAACACTGAAGCTTTCTTT.

The chain is built from TRBV11-2 and TRBJ2-6; unclear D gene. Germline assignment: CDR1 SGHAT and CDR2 FQNNGV. V lost 5 bases and J 4 bases, leaving 9 bases between the germline ends. This CDR3 is built from 14 residues. The CDR3 region has the DNA TGTGCCAGCAGCCCCACCGGGGGGGCCAACGTCCTGACTTTC. Translated, it gives CASSPTGGANVLTF.

The gene calls are TRBV5-1 and TRBJ2-7, with 11 bases aligning to TRBD2. In germline, CDR1 is SGHRS, CDR2 YFSETQ. The CDR3 totals 15 residues. The junction had 6 bases not matched to a gene; V was cut back by 0 bases and J by 7 bases. The CDR3 sequence: CASSLETSGRPEQYF. CDR3 DNA sequence: TGCGCCAGCAGCTTGGAAACTAGCGGGAGACCAGAGCAGTACTTC. The entire variable domain, with the rest obtained from reference TRBV5-1 and TRBJ2-7, is as follows: KAGVTQTPRYLIKTRGQQVTLSCSPISGHRSVSWYQQTPGQGLQFLFEYFSETQRNKGNFPGRFSGRQFSNSRSEMNVSTLELGDSALYLCASSLETSGRPEQYFGPGTRLTVT.

The chain recombines TRBV5-4 with TRBJ2-1, with TRBD1 identical over 7 bases. The length of the CDR3 is 13 residues. CDR1 and CDR2 (germline): SGHNT, YYREEE (reference sequence). Germline trimming cut 4 bases from V and 6 bases from J; bases unmatched to any gene: 4. The CDR3 DNA is TGTGCCAGCAGCCCCGGGACAGTCAATGAGCAGTTCTTC. Amino acid sequence: CASSPGTVNEQFF.

This chain connects TRBV11-2 to TRBJ2-5; D remains ambiguous. This CDR3 comprises 14 residues. Germline CDR1 reads SGHAT; CDR2 reads FQNNGV. The V end was cut by 0 bases, the J end by 7 bases, with 12 bases between. CDR3 sequence reads: CASSLEGDLGTQYF. In DNA form, the CDR3 reads TGTGCCAGCAGCTTAGAGGGCGATCTGGGGACCCAGTACTTC.

In regard to this clone: Its ends do not fully match the called genes, so a read error is possible. This chain uses TRBV7-7 with TRBJ2-5; 9 nucleotides agree with TRBD2. The CDR3 sequence is 17 residues long. In germline, CDR1 is SSHAT, CDR2 FNYEAQ (reference sequence). CDR3 coding DNA: TGTGCTAGCAGCTTACAATCTAGCGGGATTAGCGGAGAGACCCAGTACTTC. As protein: CASSLQSSGISGETQYF.

The chain employs TRBV6-5 and TRBJ1-4; D is possibly TRBD1 (5 bases). This CDR3 has 14 amino acids. V was trimmed by 4 bases and J by 3 bases, leaving 9 bases between them. Looked up from germline, CDR1 is MNHEY and CDR2 is SVGAGI. CDR3 protein: CASSLRGANEKLFF. The CDR3 DNA is TGTGCCAGCAGTTTAAGGGGCGCTAATGAAAAACTGTTTTTT.

The chain employs TRBV6-5 and TRBJ2-2; D might be TRBD1 or TRBD2, each matching 5 bases. V was cut by 2 bases and J by 9 bases, with 13 bases left in between. The CDR3 sequence is 14 residues long. Looked up from germline, CDR1 is MNHEY and CDR2 is SVGAGI. CDR3 region: CASSYDGAGRELFF. In nucleotides, the CDR3 is TGTGCCAGCAGTTACGACGGGGCCGGTAGGGAGCTGTTTTTT.

This chain links TRBV5-1 with TRBJ2-1, with a tentative D call TRBD2 (6 bases). There are 15 residues in the CDR3. Germline CDR1 reads SGHRS; CDR2 reads YFSETQ. The V and J ends lost 2 bases and 0 bases respectively, with 9 bases between them. CDR3 in amino acids: CASSLGSGSYNEQFF. The DNA of the CDR3 is TGCGCCAGCAGCTTAGGTAGCGGCTCCTACAATGAGCAGTTCTTC.

This clone was counted once. The V gene is TRBV7-9, the J gene TRBJ2-5; TRBD2 matches 8 bases. J gave up 7 bases and V 5 bases, and 12 bases lay outside the gene matches. In germline, CDR1 is SEHNR, CDR2 FQNEAQ (reference sequence). CDR3 size: 15 residues. The DNA for the CDR3 is TGTGCCAGCAGCGTTGGGGGACTAGAAAGGTGGACCCAGTACTTC. It encodes CASSVGGLERWTQYF.

This chain uses TRBV30 with TRBJ1-2, with D possibly being TRBD1 (5 bases). This CDR3 comprises 13 residues. The V gene lost 3 bases and the J gene lost 8 bases, with 16 bases spanning the gap. From germline, CDR1 is GTSNPN and CDR2 SVGIG (reference sequence). The CDR3 DNA is TGTGCCTGGAGGCATAGGGGCGTGGGGGGCTACACCTTC. Translated, it gives CAWRHRGVGGYTF.

This sequence joins TRBV29-1 and TRBJ1-4, with 10 bases identical to TRBD1. The CDR3 consists of 14 residues. Losses at the gene ends were 3 bases for V and 8 bases for J; bases not matched to a gene: 6. Germline V gives CDR1 SQVTM, CDR2 ANQGSEA. CDR3 coding DNA: TGCAGCGTTGAGCAGGGGACAGGGGACGAAAAACTGTTTTTT. Translated: CSVEQGTGDEKLFF.

J is TRBJ1-3 and V is TRBV19; D perhaps matches TRBD1 (5 bases). The CDR3 totals 15 residues. Trimming stripped 8 bases from V and 0 bases from J, with 14 bases between. Germline V gene sequence: CDR1 LNHDA, CDR2 SQIVND (reference sequence). CDR3 residues: CASREGTASGNTIYF. CDR3 DNA: TGTGCCAGTCGAGAAGGGACCGCCTCTGGAAACACCATATATTTT. The variable domain in full, with the rest retrieved from reference TRBV19 and TRBJ1-3, is DGGITQSPKYLFRKEGQNVTLSCEQNLNHDAMYWYRQDPGQGLRLIYYSQIVNDFQKGDIAEGYSVSREKKESFPLTVTSAQKNPTAFYLCASREGTASGNTIYFGEGSWLTVV.

The CDR3 sequence is CASSTSRQGAYEQYF. The DNA for the CDR3 is TGCGCCAGCAGCACGTCTCGACAGGGGGCGTACGAGCAGTACTTC. V usage is TRBV5-1 and J usage is TRBJ2-7; 10 nucleotides match TRBD1. This CDR3 region has 15 residues. The trim removed 4 bases at V and 4 bases at J, leaving 8 bases unmatched. Germline values: CDR1 SGHRS, CDR2 YFSETQ.

The chain employs TRBV28 and TRBJ1-3, with TRBD1 as a possible D gene (6 bases). The V end lost 6 bases, the J end lost 0 bases, and 12 bases lay between the germline ends. The CDR3 covers 15 residues. CDR1 and CDR2 (germline): MDHEN, SYDVKM. This CDR3 is CASSSSQGSGNTIYF. The CDR3 DNA sequence: TGTGCCAGCAGCTCCTCACAGGGCTCTGGAAACACCATATATTTT.

The chain employs TRBV9 and TRBJ1-1, with D unclear. Germline CDR1 is SGDLS and CDR2 is YYNGEE. CDR3 length: 13 amino acids. V lost 4 bases to trimming and J lost 8 bases, with 15 bases between them. The CDR3 nucleotides are TGTGCCAGCAGCCCCCAAGAGGGCAGGGAAGCTTTCTTT. Protein: CASSPQEGREAFF.

The rearrangement uses TRBV9 and TRBJ1-1; D possibly corresponds to TRBD1 (5 bases). The V gene's germline CDR1 is SGDLS and CDR2 YYNGEE. V was shortened by 2 bases and J by 1 base, with 6 bases between the two germline ends. The CDR3 spans 13 residues. The CDR3 region is CASSVQGNTEAFF. The CDR3 nucleotides are TGTGCCAGCAGCGTTCAGGGGAACACTGAAGCTTTCTTT.

This chain links TRBV27 with TRBJ2-2; unclear D gene. The CDR3 loop spans 15 amino acids. Germline assignment: CDR1 MNHEY and CDR2 SMNVEV (reference sequence). Trimming took 3 bases from V and 1 from J, leaving 9 bases between them. The CDR3 reads CASSFRPENTGELFF. The CDR3 DNA is TGTGCCAGCAGTTTCCGTCCAGAGAACACCGGGGAGCTGTTTTTT.

In this sample, this clone turned up a few times. V is TRBV6-5 and J is TRBJ1-6; D uncertain. V gave up 0 bases and J gave up 6 bases, with 6 bases separating them. The CDR3 runs 14 residues. CDR1 is MNHEY, CDR2 SVGAGI, per germline. The CDR3, as DNA: TGTGCCAGCAGTTACTCTATCACTAATTCACCCCTCCACTTT. Encoded protein: CASSYSITNSPLHF.

The rearrangement joins TRBV10-3 to TRBJ2-7, with D tentatively TRBD1 or TRBD2 (6 bases each). The CDR3 runs to 14 residues. Germline values: CDR1 ENHRY, CDR2 SYGVKD. Trimming took off 6 bases at V and 2 bases at J, with 14 bases between the two ends. The CDR3 region is CAISGGGKPYEQYF. CDR3 sequence (DNA): TGTGCCATCAGCGGGGGCGGGAAACCCTACGAGCAGTACTTC.

The rearrangement links TRBV11-2 to TRBJ1-3, with D tentatively TRBD1 (6 bases). The germline V and J ends were trimmed by 5 bases and 2 bases, with 19 bases remaining between them. CDR1 is SGHAT and CDR2 is FQNNGV in the germline V gene. The CDR3 consists of 17 residues. In DNA, the CDR3 is TGTGCCAGCAGCCTAACAAGGAGGGGGGGTGCTGGAAACACCATATATTTT. Translated, it gives CASSLTRRGGAGNTIYF. The whole variable domain, filled in from reference TRBV11-2 and TRBJ1-3, reads EAGVAQSPRYKIIEKRQSVAFWCNPISGHATLYWYQQILGQGPKLLIQFQNNGVVDDSQLPKDRFSAERLKGVDSTLKIQPAKLEDSAVYLCASSLTRRGGAGNTIYFGEGSWLTVV.

The chain is built from TRBV5-1 and TRBJ1-1; D is perhaps TRBD1 (6 bases). The CDR3 runs 16 residues. Germline V gene lookup returns CDR1 SGHRS and CDR2 YFSETQ. With 4 bases removed from V and 1 base from J, the gap between germline ends came to 17 bases. CDR3 protein: CASSESLGAGNTEAFF. CDR3 DNA sequence: TGCGCCAGCAGCGAATCCCTGGGGGCAGGGAACACTGAAGCTTTCTTT.